This entry lists 16 T cell receptor beta chains sequenced from one sample in a study of blood T cell repertoires in COVID-19. Sequencing used immunoSEQ multiplex PCR; TCRdb keeps in-frame clones, though not all of them. The sample shows about 160,000 clones, about 86% of them seen only once. Sequenced: peripheral blood. These receptors were taken from a woman at least 80 years old with acute or convalescent COVID-19.

This clone was seen a handful of times. The chain is built from TRBV15 and TRBJ1-6, with 11 nucleotides matching TRBD1. The CDR3 is made up of 15 amino acids. After removal of 8 bases from V and 8 bases from J, the junction contained 8 bases not matched to a gene. Looked up from germline, CDR1 is LNHNV and CDR2 is YYDKDF (reference sequence). CDR3 coding DNA: TGTGCCACCCGAAATTGGGGACAGGGGGATTCACCCCTCCACTTT. Its protein is CATRNWGQGDSPLHF. The whole variable domain, remainder taken from reference TRBV15 and TRBJ1-6, is DAMVIQNPRYQVTQFGKPVTLSCSQTLNHNVMYWYQQKSSQAPKLLFHYYDKDFNNEADTPDNFQSRRPNTSFCFLDIRSPGLGDTAMYLCATRNWGQGDSPLHFGNGTRLTVT.

The CDR3, as DNA: TGTGCCAGCAGCTTAAGGATAGCGTTGTCTAGCACAGATACGCAGTATTTT. As protein: CASSLRIALSSTDTQYF. The rearrangement uses TRBV7-2 and TRBJ2-3, with D possibly being TRBD2 (5 bases). The CDR3 is made up of 17 amino acids. V lost 2 bases, J lost 0 bases, and 15 bases lay in between. Germline V gives CDR1 SGHTA, CDR2 FQGNSA. Using reference TRBV7-2 and TRBJ2-3 for the parts outside the CDR3, the full variable domain is GAGVSQSPSNKVTEKGKDVELRCDPISGHTALYWYRQSLGQGLEFLIYFQGNSAPDKSGLPSDRFSAERTGGSVSTLTIQRTQQEDSAVYLCASSLRIALSSTDTQYFGPGTRLTVL.

The chain combines TRBV6-6 with TRBJ2-7, with TRBD2 matching 8 bases. In germline, CDR1 is MNHNY, CDR2 SVGAGI (reference sequence). V shed 10 bases and J 5 bases; nucleotides not matched to a gene: 16. The CDR3 loop spans 15 amino acids. CDR3 DNA: TGTGCCATCCAGGCCGGGCCTCGGGGGGGGAACGAGCAGTACTTC. Protein sequence: CAIQAGPRGGNEQYF.

The rearrangement uses TRBV6-1 and TRBJ1-4, with D possibly TRBD1 on 5 matching bases. CDR1 and CDR2 (germline): MNHNS, SASEGT. Trimming shortened V by 0 bases and J by 13 bases, and 9 bases separated the two germline ends. The CDR3 runs to 12 residues. The CDR3 spells CASSEAGGGLFF. As DNA, the CDR3 is TGTGCCAGCAGTGAAGCCGGGGGAGGACTGTTTTTT.

CDR3 bases: TGTGCCAGTAGTATGGTAGGACAGGGCCGCGTCAATCAGCCCCAGCATTTT. As protein: CASSMVGQGRVNQPQHF. The chain uses TRBV19 and TRBJ1-5; 8 bases are a match to TRBD1. V lost 3 bases, J lost 3 bases, and 10 bases stayed unmatched. The CDR3 is 17 residues long. The V gene's germline CDR1 is LNHDA and CDR2 SQIVND (reference sequence).

The chain employs TRBV4-1 and TRBJ2-1; possible D gene TRBD2, 5 bases. With 2 bases removed from V and 8 bases from J, the gap between germline ends came to 19 bases. Germline CDR1 is MGHRA and CDR2 is YSYEKL. The CDR3 is 16 amino acids. The CDR3 sequence is CASSQPSPILGDEQFF. CDR3 coding DNA: TGCGCCAGCAGCCAACCCTCCCCCATCCTGGGAGATGAGCAGTTCTTC.

The chain links TRBV6-5 to TRBJ2-1, with TRBD2 matching 7 bases. The CDR3 runs 14 residues. Unmatched junction bases numbered 9, after V lost 7 bases and J lost 6 bases. Germline CDR1 and CDR2: MNHEY and SVGAGI. The CDR3: CASNLRLARNEQFF. The CDR3 nucleotides read TGTGCCAGCAACCTCAGACTAGCTCGCAATGAGCAGTTCTTC.

The chain recombines TRBV28 with TRBJ2-2, with TRBD2 matching 9 bases. The CDR3 loop spans 15 amino acids. Germline V CDR1 and CDR2: MDHEN, SYDVKM. V was pared by 5 bases and J by 6 bases, with 7 bases of the junction left unmatched. The CDR3 DNA sequence: TGTGCCAGCAGTACGGCGGGAGGGCCGGCCGGGGAGCTGTTTTTT. Translation gives CASSTAGGPAGELFF.

The genes are TRBV7-6 and TRBJ2-3; the D gene is possibly TRBD1 (6 bases). The ends were cut back, 1 base at V and 3 bases at J, with 14 bases in the middle. The CDR3 extends over 16 amino acids. The germline V gene encodes CDR1 SGHVS and CDR2 FNYEAQ. In DNA, the CDR3 is TGTGCCAGCAGCTTAGGTGGAATAGGGGGTACAGATACGCAGTATTTT. It encodes CASSLGGIGGTDTQYF.

The rearrangement uses TRBV30 and TRBJ1-5, with D possibly matching TRBD1 (5 bases). The CDR3 is 13 residues long. The V and J ends lost 3 bases and 5 bases respectively, with 11 bases between them. Germline CDR1 is GTSNPN and CDR2 is SVGIG (reference sequence). CDR3: CAWSAGRDQPQHF. The CDR3 DNA reads as TGTGCCTGGAGCGCGGGACGAGATCAGCCCCAGCATTTT. Drawing the rest from reference TRBV30 and TRBJ1-5, the complete variable domain is SQTIHQWPATLVQPVGSPLSLECTVEGTSNPNLYWYRQAAGRGLQLLFYSVGIGQISSEVPQNLSASRPQDRQFILSSKKLLLSDSGFYLCAWSAGRDQPQHFGDGTRLSIL.

The V and J genes are TRBV30 and TRBJ2-7, with 7 bases that match TRBD1. Trimming cost V 2 bases and J 3 bases; bases outside gene matches: 7. From germline, CDR1 is GTSNPN and CDR2 SVGIG (reference sequence). This CDR3 region has 14 residues. The CDR3 nucleotides are TGTGCCTGGAGTACGACAGGGCTTTACTACGAGCAGTACTTC. It yields the protein CAWSTTGLYYEQYF.

The rearrangement joins TRBV5-3 to TRBJ1-4; 10 positions agree with TRBD1. TRBV5-3 is an ORF, with its function uncertain. V gave up 2 bases and J gave up 0 bases; unmatched junction bases: 16. This CDR3 has 21 amino acids. The CDR3 bases are TGTGCCAGAAGCTTTAGATTTCAGGGACAGGGGACGCGGTCAACTAATGAAAAACTGTTTTTT. Translated, it gives CARSFRFQGQGTRSTNEKLFF.

This clone has only a few counts. CDR3 in amino acids: CASSTTLGQGANTEAFF. DNA of the CDR3: TGTGCCAGCTCCACGACGTTAGGACAGGGGGCGAACACTGAAGCTTTCTTT. The rearrangement joins TRBV18 to TRBJ1-1, with 11 bases lining up with TRBD1. CDR1 and CDR2 (germline): KGHSH, LQKENI. The CDR3 extends over 17 amino acids. The junction had 10 bases not matched to a gene; V was cut back by 6 bases and J by 1 base.

The V call is TRBV3-1 (or the pseudogene TRBV3-2), the J call TRBJ2-5, with a weak D call TRBD1 (6 bases). From germline, CDR1 is LGHDT and CDR2 YNNKEL (reference sequence). V gave up 4 bases and J gave up 0 bases, with 9 bases separating them. The CDR3 is made up of 14 amino acids. CDR3 sequence: CASSRDRYQETQYF. The CDR3 DNA is TGTGCCAGCAGCCGAGACAGGTACCAAGAGACCCAGTACTTC.

The chain recombines TRBV21-1 with TRBJ1-1; TRBD1, as called in the table, went unchecked against the DNA. TRBV21-1 is labeled a pseudogene. The CDR3 extends over 14 amino acids. The chain's CDR3 is CASAQGQVETEAFF. The DNA of the CDR3 is TGTGCCAGTGCACAGGGACAGGTTGAGACCGAAGCTTTCTTT.

The chain recombines TRBV10-3 with TRBJ1-2; 10 bases are shared with TRBD1. The CDR3 runs 13 residues. V lost 6 bases, J lost 7 bases, and 5 bases stayed unmatched. CDR1 and CDR2 from the germline V gene are ENHRY and SYGVKD. The DNA for the CDR3 is TGTGCCATCAGAGAGACAGGGGGCGGTGGCTACACCTTC. The encoded protein is CAIRETGGGGYTF.